What follows are 23 T cell receptor beta chains derived from one specimen sequenced in a study of beta chain features in type 1 diabetes. Study-level results: Shortening of TCRB CDR3s, moderate but significant, appeared in all four CD4+ subsets of Type 1 diabetes patients.

The investigators reverse transcribed all of the isolated RNA, so they sequenced expressed TCRB transcripts. Produced via immunoSEQ multiplex PCR; TCRdb's table is partial and in-frame only. The sample has approximately 250,000 clones; 16% are singletons. No antigens are known for them. Specimen: naive CD4+ T cells from blood. Receptors were obtained from a man between 25 and 39 years old with type 1 diabetes.

The rearrangement joins TRBV14 to TRBJ1-2; a possible D gene is TRBD1 (6 bases). This CDR3 spans 13 amino acids. V lost 4 bases, J lost 5 bases, and 11 bases lay in between. Per germline, CDR1 SGHDN and CDR2 FVKESK. Here the CDR3 DNA reads TGTGCCAGCAGCCTCGACAGGACGTATGGCTACACCTTC. Translating it yields CASSLDRTYGYTF.

This chain uses TRBV5-1 with TRBJ1-1, with TRBD1 identical over 7 bases. The V gene's germline CDR1 is SGHRS and CDR2 YFSETQ. V was clipped by 1 base and J by 0 bases; unmatched bases: 6. The CDR3 runs to 16 residues. The CDR3 loop is CASSLSWTGVNTEAFF. CDR3 nucleotides: TGCGCCAGCAGCTTGTCTTGGACAGGCGTGAACACTGAAGCTTTCTTT.

The chain links TRBV7-2 to TRBJ2-3; TRBD1 matches at 9 bases. CDR3 size: 14 residues. The V and J ends lost 5 bases and 2 bases, in that order; junction bases with no gene match: 2. CDR1 and CDR2 from the germline V gene are SGHTA and FQGNSA. CDR3 in DNA: TGTGCCAGCAGCCGGGACAGGGCCACAGATACGCAGTATTTT. Translated: CASSRDRATDTQYF.

This clone showed up just a few times. This rearrangement joins TRBV15 to TRBJ2-1; perhaps TRBD1 as D (5 bases). Germline V gene data show CDR1 as LNHNV and CDR2 as YYDKDF (reference sequence). Between the trimmed V and J ends, which lost 1 base and 5 bases, there was a span of 15 bases. This CDR3 comprises 16 residues. CDR3 sequence reads: CATSRALGAGHNEQFF. The CDR3 DNA is TGTGCCACCAGCAGAGCCCTAGGGGCAGGGCACAATGAGCAGTTCTTC.

The CDR3 nucleotides read TGCGCCAGCAGCCAGACCGTAGGGACTAGCGCCTACAATGAGCAGTTCTTC. Translation gives CASSQTVGTSAYNEQFF. The gene calls are TRBV4-3 and TRBJ2-1; 10 nucleotides line up with TRBD2. Germline lookup yields CDR1 LGHNA and CDR2 YSLEER. Unmatched junction bases numbered 7, after V lost 3 bases and J lost 2 bases. This CDR3 has 17 residues.

This clone has only a few counts. This rearrangement joins TRBV9 to TRBJ2-7, with D unresolved. The CDR3 has 17 amino acids. Per germline, CDR1 SGDLS and CDR2 YYNGEE. The V end was cut by 0 bases, the J end by 3 bases, with 19 bases between. The CDR3 loop is CASSVVRCVQFFYEQYF. Here the CDR3 DNA reads TGTGCCAGCAGCGTAGTCCGTTGCGTACAGTTCTTCTACGAGCAGTACTTC.

The rearrangement joins TRBV29-1 to TRBJ1-1, with 7 bases fitting TRBD1. The V gene end was trimmed by 6 bases and the J gene end by 0 bases; junction bases not matched to a gene: 1. The germline V gene encodes CDR1 SQVTM and CDR2 ANQGSEA. This CDR3 spans 12 amino acids. CDR3 amino acids: CSVDRVNTEAFF. CDR3 DNA: TGCAGCGTCGACAGGGTGAACACTGAAGCTTTCTTT.

This clone occurred a few times. This chain links TRBV4-3 with TRBJ2-3; TRBD2 agrees at 10 bases. CDR3 length equals 17 residues. CDR1 and CDR2 from the germline V gene are LGHNA and YSLEER. Trimming cost V 0 bases and J 5 bases; bases outside gene matches: 8. The CDR3 DNA follows: TGCGCCAGCAGCCAAGATTTCGGGCTAGCGGGAGTAGATACGCAGTATTTT. Translated, it gives CASSQDFGLAGVDTQYF.

The rearrangement uses TRBV27 and TRBJ2-4; tentatively, D is TRBD1 (6 bases). Trimming cost V 2 bases and J 0 bases, with 17 bases left between them. The CDR3 is 18 amino acids. Germline loops: CDR1 MNHEY, CDR2 SMNVEV (reference sequence). The CDR3, as DNA: TGTGCCAGCAGTTTAAACCAGGGGAACAGTCTAGCCAAAAACATTCAGTACTTC. This gives the protein CASSLNQGNSLAKNIQYF.

This clone occurred a few times. The V gene is TRBV25-1, the J gene TRBJ1-4; D uncertain. This CDR3 has 12 residues. The ends were cut back, 1 base at V and 8 bases at J, with 5 bases in the middle. In germline, CDR1 is MGHDK, CDR2 SYGVNS. The CDR3 loop is CASSESAEKLFF. CDR3 coding DNA: TGTGCCAGCAGTGAATCTGCAGAAAAACTGTTTTTT.

This clone was observed a few times. The chain uses TRBV19 and TRBJ2-1; D is uncertain. In germline, CDR1 is LNHDA, CDR2 SQIVND (reference sequence). This CDR3 is built from 14 residues. V shed 4 bases and J shed 3 bases, with 10 bases lying between them. The chain's CDR3 is CASSTGHRYNEQFF. The CDR3 DNA is TGTGCCAGTAGTACAGGCCACCGCTACAATGAGCAGTTCTTC.

This clone was observed a handful of times. CDR3 coding DNA: TGTGCCAGCAGTTCCTCCAAGGGCAGGGGCTATCAGCCCCAGCATTTT. It is translated as CASSSSKGRGYQPQHF. This sequence joins TRBV27 and TRBJ1-5; weak D call: TRBD1 (6 bases). The ends were cut back, 4 bases at V and 5 bases at J, with 18 bases in the middle. Per the germline V gene, CDR1 is MNHEY and CDR2 is SMNVEV (reference sequence). CDR3 length equals 16 residues.

V is TRBV29-1 and J is TRBJ2-1, with TRBD2 identical over 8 bases. CDR3 length: 15 residues. The trim removed 6 bases at V and 2 bases at J, leaving 9 bases unmatched. Germline CDR1 is SQVTM and CDR2 is ANQGSEA. The CDR3 loop reads CSVLPSGPPYNEQFF. CDR3 nucleotides: TGCAGCGTGCTCCCTAGCGGGCCGCCCTACAATGAGCAGTTCTTC.

This clone was seen a few times. The chain's CDR3 is CASSLTDTQYF. In nucleotides, the CDR3 is TGTGCCAGCAGCTTAACAGATACGCAGTATTTT. The V and J genes are TRBV7-6 and TRBJ2-3; D call uncertain. Germline CDR1 is SGHVS and CDR2 is FNYEAQ. This CDR3 spans 11 amino acids. V shed 2 bases and J shed 3 bases, with 0 bases lying between them. Full variable domain (missing parts from reference TRBV7-6 and TRBJ2-3): GAGVSQSPRYKVTKRGQDVALRCDPISGHVSLYWYRQALGQGPEFLTYFNYEAQQDKSGLPNDRFSAERPEGSISTLTIQRTEQRDSAMYRCASSLTDTQYFGPGTRLTVL.

V gene TRBV11-2 combines with J gene TRBJ2-1, with a tentative D call TRBD1 (6 bases). The V end was cut by 2 bases, the J end by 4 bases, with 9 bases between. From germline, CDR1 is SGHAT and CDR2 FQNNGV. This CDR3 is 14 amino acids long. The CDR3 is CASSLWTAYNEQFF. CDR3 in DNA: TGTGCCAGCAGCTTATGGACAGCGTACAATGAGCAGTTCTTC. Together with reference TRBV11-2 and TRBJ2-1, the CDR3 gives the full variable domain: EAGVAQSPRYKIIEKRQSVAFWCNPISGHATLYWYQQILGQGPKLLIQFQNNGVVDDSQLPKDRFSAERLKGVDSTLKIQPAKLEDSAVYLCASSLWTAYNEQFFGPGTRLTVL.

This clone occurred a few times. The gene calls are TRBV7-9 and TRBJ2-3, with unresolved D. Germline CDR1 SEHNR, CDR2 FQNEAQ (reference sequence). Trimming shortened V by 5 bases and J by 5 bases, and 5 bases separated the two germline ends. This CDR3 spans 11 amino acids. The CDR3 protein is CASSVGDTQYF. Here the CDR3 DNA reads TGTGCCAGCAGCGTGGGAGATACGCAGTATTTT.

This clone was recorded only once. The chain carries TRBV27 and TRBJ2-3, with D unclear. Trimming took off 2 bases at V and 6 bases at J, with 12 bases between the two ends. Germline V gives CDR1 MNHEY, CDR2 SMNVEV (reference sequence). The CDR3 consists of 14 residues. CDR3 in DNA: TGTGCCAGCAGTTTAGGGTCACTTGGTGATACGCAGTATTTT. This sequence encodes CASSLGSLGDTQYF.

The rearrangement uses TRBV27 and TRBJ2-3, with TRBD1 identical over 8 bases. CDR1 is MNHEY, CDR2 SMNVEV, per germline (reference sequence). The CDR3 has 16 residues. V dropped 4 bases and J dropped 4; count of bases not matched to a gene: 10. In nucleotides, the CDR3 is TGTGCCAGCAGTTGGACAGGGCAAGGGGGAGCAGATACGCAGTATTTT. The encoded protein is CASSWTGQGGADTQYF.

The rearrangement uses TRBV25-1 and TRBJ2-7, with 8 bases identical to TRBD1. The V segment lost 3 bases and the J segment 3 bases; nucleotides outside the gene matches: 1. The germline V gene has CDR1 MGHDK and CDR2 SYGVNS. The CDR3 extends over 13 amino acids. CDR3 bases: TGTGCCAGCAGTGAGGGGACAGGCTACGAGCAGTACTTC. Its translation is CASSEGTGYEQYF.

The V call is TRBV6-5, the J call TRBJ2-7; the D is unclear. The CDR3 is 12 amino acids. With 4 bases removed from V and 7 bases from J, the gap between germline ends came to 11 bases. The V gene's germline CDR1 is MNHEY and CDR2 SVGAGI. CDR3 bases: TGTGCCAGCAGTTTCGGCTTAGGTGAGCAGTACTTC. Its translation: CASSFGLGEQYF.

The chain links TRBV18 to TRBJ2-5; 7 positions agree with TRBD1. The CDR3 totals 14 residues. V lost 3 bases to trimming and J lost 4 bases; unmatched junction nucleotides: 5. Germline values: CDR1 KGHSH, CDR2 LQKENI. CDR3 bases: TGTGCCAGCTCACCGACAGGGATCAGAGAGACCCAGTACTTC. Translation: CASSPTGIRETQYF.

The chain has TRBV29-1 and TRBJ1-2, with D tentatively TRBD1 (5 bases). V was pared by 7 bases and J by 6 bases, with 12 bases between. Per germline, CDR1 SQVTM and CDR2 ANQGSEA. The CDR3 is made up of 11 amino acids. CDR3 coding DNA: TGCAGCGCCGGACAAGAGGATGGCTACACCTTC. It encodes CSAGQEDGYTF.

There are a few counts of this clone. CDR3 sequence reads: CASSQEKARYNEQFF. Here the CDR3 DNA reads TGCGCCAGCAGCCAAGAAAAGGCCCGATACAATGAGCAGTTCTTC. The chain couples TRBV4-1 to TRBJ2-1; no clear D gene. CDR3 length: 15 amino acids. V was trimmed by 0 bases and J by 4 bases, leaving 10 bases between them. Germline V gene sequence: CDR1 MGHRA, CDR2 YSYEKL.